Listed here is a single TCR beta chain. Antigen specificity is unknown. The data originate from a study of cytotoxic CD8 clonotypes in ibrutinib-treated CLL. V gave up 0 bases and J gave up 5 bases, with 10 bases separating them. The CDR3 sequence is 15 residues long. Germline assignment: CDR1 ENHRY and CDR2 SYGVKD. Study results and limitations: Public clonotypes showed up rarely, and on treatment they shrank or held steady. Higher clonality was seen at ibrutinib response and a return toward baseline at progression.

The intended depth for sequencing was 1 in 200,000 to 1 in 1 million T cells. TCRdb's table, derived via immunoSEQ multiplex PCR, lists solely in-frame clones and lacks some. The repertoire consists of 250,000 or so clones, with under 75% occurring once and the leading ten covering 15%. Sequencing used PBMCs, obtained after 24 months of ibrutinib treatment. This chain uses TRBV10-3 with TRBJ2-2; D ambiguous. The TCR comes from a human donor with chronic lymphocytic leukemia. The CDR3, as DNA: TGTGCCATCAGTGAGTCGACCCAAGGAACCGGGGAGCTGTTTTTT. Translating gives CAISESTQGTGELFF.